Below, 29 T cell receptor beta chains from the same sample are listed, as sequenced in a study of T cells in localized non-small cell lung cancer. Sequencing was performed with immunoSEQ multiplex PCR; in TCRdb, only in-frame clones are kept and a portion is missing. In the table there are about 2,300 clones, roughly 29% of which are singletons. The sequencing used lung tumor tissue, collected before any cancer treatment. These TCRs come from a man aged 40 to 75 with stage III squamous cell lung carcinoma.

This clone was detected a few times. The gene calls are TRBV11-3 and TRBJ1-6; possibly TRBD1 for D (5 bases). The germline gives CDR1 SGHNT, CDR2 YENEEA. With 4 bases removed from V and 5 bases from J, the gap between germline ends came to 12 bases. This CDR3 has 15 residues. Written as DNA, the CDR3 is TGTGCCAGCAGCTACCGGGACGGTAATAATTCACCCCTCCACTTT. Residues: CASSYRDGNNSPLHF.

The V call is TRBV10-2, the J call TRBJ2-1; 7 bases match TRBD2. Germline CDR1 is WSHSY and CDR2 is SAAADI. After removal of 0 bases from V and 1 base from J, the junction contained 9 bases not matched to a gene. There are 18 residues in the CDR3. CDR3 amino acids: CASSESGAGAVSYNEQFF. CDR3 DNA sequence: TGCGCCAGCAGTGAGTCTGGGGCGGGAGCGGTATCCTACAATGAGCAGTTCTTC.

This chain connects TRBV28 to TRBJ1-2; 9 bases align to TRBD1. The V gene's germline CDR1 is MDHEN and CDR2 SYDVKM. V lost 6 bases and J lost 7; bases outside the gene matches: 15. CDR3 length equals 16 residues. CDR3 DNA sequence: TGTGCCAGCAGACCCACCGGGACAGGGAACAGGGGTGGCTACACCTTC. Translating it yields CASRPTGTGNRGGYTF.

The chain carries TRBV28 and TRBJ2-7, with TRBD2 as a possible D gene (5 bases). Germline values: CDR1 MDHEN, CDR2 SYDVKM. The CDR3 is 13 amino acids. The V end was cut by 9 bases, the J end by 6 bases, with 18 bases between. In DNA, the CDR3 is TGTGCCAGTAGCGAGGACGGGGTACGCGAGCAGTACTTC. The encoded protein is CASSEDGVREQYF.

CDR3 DNA sequence: TGCGCCAGCAGCTTGGCCGGGACAGGTTACACTGAAGCTTTCTTT. Translating it yields CASSLAGTGYTEAFF. The V and J genes are TRBV5-1 and TRBJ1-1, with 8 positions matching TRBD1. Trimming at V came to 0 bases and at J to 3 bases, leaving 4 bases not matched to a gene. Per germline, CDR1 SGHRS and CDR2 YFSETQ. This CDR3 region has 15 residues.

V gene TRBV18 combines with J gene TRBJ2-1; TRBD1 might be the D (6 bases). The V gene lost 3 bases and the J gene lost 2 bases, with 11 bases spanning the gap. This CDR3 comprises 15 residues. Per germline, CDR1 KGHSH and CDR2 LQKENI. DNA of the CDR3: TGTGCCAGCTCACCCGGGACACCAGCCTACAATGAGCAGTTCTTC. Translated, it gives CASSPGTPAYNEQFF.

This chain links TRBV29-1 with TRBJ1-2, with 7 positions matching TRBD1. The germline V gene has CDR1 SQVTM and CDR2 ANQGSEA. The CDR3 is 13 residues long. V shed 6 bases, J shed 5 bases, and the junction held 9 bases outside the gene matches. In DNA form, the CDR3 reads TGCAGCGTAGGGGGGACAGCCCAGTATGGCTACACCTTC. Protein: CSVGGTAQYGYTF.

The chain links TRBV6-8 to TRBJ2-5; 9 positions agree with TRBD2. Trimming took 5 bases from V and 4 from J; bases not matched to a gene: 11. This CDR3 contains 16 residues. Germline CDR1 and CDR2: MNHGY and SAAAGT. The CDR3 spells CASSEGLGGGAETQYF. The DNA of the CDR3 is TGTGCCAGCAGTGAGGGATTAGGCGGGGGGGCAGAGACCCAGTACTTC.

The V and J genes are TRBV28 and TRBJ1-5, with 7 bases identical to TRBD1. Germline lookup yields CDR1 MDHEN and CDR2 SYDVKM. The CDR3 has 16 residues. V gave up 3 bases and J gave up 6 bases; unmatched junction bases: 11. The CDR3 region has the DNA TGTGCCAGCAGTTTCAGGTCAGGGGGAAAAGTTCAGCCCCAGCATTTT. Translating gives CASSFRSGGKVQPQHF. Drawing the rest from reference TRBV28 and TRBJ1-5, the complete variable domain is DVKVTQSSRYLVKRTGEKVFLECVQDMDHENMFWYRQDPGLGLRLIYFSYDVKMKEKGDIPEGYSVSREKKERFSLILESASTNQTSMYLCASSFRSGGKVQPQHFGDGTRLSIL.

The genes are TRBV14 and TRBJ2-6; TRBD1 is a possible D gene (5 bases). Trimming took off 1 base at V and 0 bases at J, with 7 bases between the two ends. Per germline, CDR1 SGHDN and CDR2 FVKESK. The CDR3 loop spans 16 amino acids. In nucleotides, the CDR3 is TGTGCCAGCAGCCAAGGGGGCTTCTCTGGGGCCAACGTCCTGACTTTC. It yields the protein CASSQGGFSGANVLTF. The full variable domain, its missing parts supplied by reference TRBV14 and TRBJ2-6, is EAGVTQFPSHSVIEKGQTVTLRCDPISGHDNLYWYRRVMGKEIKFLLHFVKESKQDESGMPNNRFLAERTGGTYSTLKVQPAELEDSGVYFCASSQGGFSGANVLTFGAGSRLTVL.

This clone was counted a few times. This chain uses TRBV19 with TRBJ2-6; the D is unclear. Deletions cut 2 bases from V and 6 bases from J, with 11 bases between. Per the germline V gene, CDR1 is LNHDA and CDR2 is SQIVND (reference sequence). There are 15 residues in the CDR3. The CDR3 loop is CASSIKLLLANVLTF. For the CDR3, the DNA is TGTGCCAGTAGTATAAAGCTCCTCTTGGCCAACGTCCTGACTTTC.

This sequence joins TRBV6-8 and TRBJ1-5; unclear D gene. The length of the CDR3 is 13 residues. Germline CDR1 MNHGY, CDR2 SAAAGT. With 6 bases removed from V and 6 bases from J, the gap between germline ends came to 12 bases. This CDR3 is CASRGYVVQPQHF. DNA of the CDR3: TGTGCCAGCAGGGGATATGTGGTTCAGCCCCAGCATTTT.

This sequence joins TRBV4-1 and TRBJ1-4, with 7 nucleotides matching TRBD1. The CDR3 consists of 17 residues. The junction had 9 bases not matched to a gene; V was cut back by 0 bases and J by 5 bases. Germline V gene sequence: CDR1 MGHRA, CDR2 YSYEKL. The CDR3 region is CASSQDHLTGTNEKLFF. In DNA form, the CDR3 reads TGCGCCAGCAGCCAAGATCACTTGACAGGGACAAATGAAAAACTGTTTTTT.

V usage is TRBV5-1 and J usage is TRBJ1-5, with unresolved D. The CDR3 loop spans 15 amino acids. CDR1 SGHRS and CDR2 YFSETQ come from the germline V gene. Between the trimmed V and J ends, which lost 1 base and 4 bases, there was a span of 12 bases. The CDR3 sequence is CASSLSYRENQPQHF. CDR3 DNA: TGCGCCAGCAGCTTGAGTTACAGAGAAAATCAGCCCCAGCATTTT.

This chain uses TRBV7-4 with TRBJ1-1; D unclear. The CDR3 spans 18 residues. CDR1 SGHVT and CDR2 SQSDAQ come from the germline V gene. The V end was cut by 5 bases, the J end by 0 bases, with 22 bases between. CDR3 sequence: CASSISAAPPLMNTEAFF. The CDR3 DNA sequence: TGTGCCAGCAGCATATCGGCAGCCCCGCCTCTCATGAACACTGAAGCTTTCTTT. The variable domain in full, completed from reference TRBV7-4 and TRBJ1-1, reads GAGVSQSPRYKVAKRGRDVALRCDSISGHVTLYWYRQTLGQGSEVLTYSQSDAQRDKSGRPSGRFSAERPERSVSTLKIQRTEQGDSAVYLCASSISAAPPLMNTEAFFGQGTRLTVV.

This chain uses TRBV29-1 with TRBJ2-1, with TRBD2 matching 7 bases. After removal of 2 bases from V and 7 bases from J, the junction contained 14 bases not matched to a gene. Germline values: CDR1 SQVTM, CDR2 ANQGSEA. This CDR3 region has 16 residues. CDR3 bases: TGCAGCGTTGAAATCCGGTCCCAGAGAGCGGGAAATGAGCAGTTCTTC. Translation gives CSVEIRSQRAGNEQFF.

This clone appeared a few times. CDR3 in amino acids: CASSAAPGANTIYF. The CDR3 DNA reads as TGTGCCAGCAGCGCAGCTCCTGGGGCTAACACCATATATTTT. The chain joins TRBV9 to TRBJ1-3; D might be TRBD1 (5 bases). The CDR3 contains 14 residues. V shed 3 bases and J shed 7 bases, with 14 bases lying between them. From germline, CDR1 is SGDLS and CDR2 YYNGEE.

The gene calls are TRBV7-8 and TRBJ2-2; D is possibly TRBD1 (6 bases). Per germline, CDR1 SGHVS and CDR2 FQNEAQ. The ends were cut back, 2 bases at V and 7 bases at J, with 8 bases in the middle. The CDR3 runs to 13 residues. Written as DNA, the CDR3 is TGTGCCAGCAGCTTATACAGGGTCGGGGAGCTGTTTTTT. This codes for CASSLYRVGELFF.

This clone has just a few counts. One junction end does not reproduce the germline sequence, and a read error may be involved. The chain has TRBV18 and TRBJ2-5, with D tentatively TRBD1 (7 bases). The germline gives CDR1 KGHSH, CDR2 LQKENI. This CDR3 is 13 amino acids long. For the CDR3, the DNA is TGTGCCAGCTCGCCACAGGGGAGGGAGACCCAGTACTTC. As protein: CASSPQGRETQYF.

The chain employs TRBV6-8 and TRBJ1-3; 7 bases line up with TRBD1. The V gene's germline CDR1 is MNHGY and CDR2 SAAAGT. V dropped 6 bases and J dropped 2; count of bases not matched to a gene: 10. The CDR3 extends over 16 amino acids. CDR3 DNA sequence: TGTGCCAGCAGGAGCAGACAGGGAGGGCCTGGAAACACCATATATTTT. This codes for CASRSRQGGPGNTIYF.

This clone was recorded only once. V and J are TRBV28 and TRBJ2-2; 7 nucleotides agree with TRBD2. The ends lost 3 bases at V and 4 bases at J; junction bases unmatched: 11. Germline V gene sequence: CDR1 MDHEN, CDR2 SYDVKM. The CDR3 runs to 17 residues. In DNA, the CDR3 is TGTGCCAGCAGTTTTTTCCCTAGCGGTACTCTCACCGGGGAGCTGTTTTTT. This encodes CASSFFPSGTLTGELFF.

This sequence joins TRBV30 and TRBJ2-2, with TRBD1 as a possible D gene (6 bases). There are 14 residues in the CDR3. Germline assignment: CDR1 GTSNPN and CDR2 SVGIG (reference sequence). The ends were cut back, 5 bases at V and 2 bases at J, with 12 bases in the middle. CDR3: CAWGLDRNTGELFF. DNA of the CDR3: TGTGCCTGGGGTCTGGACAGAAACACCGGGGAGCTGTTTTTT.

The genes are TRBV11-3 and TRBJ2-4; D tentatively fits TRBD1 or TRBD2 (5 bases each). The CDR3 contains 14 residues. V lost 3 bases to trimming and J lost 8 bases, with 14 bases between them. The V gene's germline CDR1 is SGHNT and CDR2 YENEEA. The CDR3, as DNA: TGTGCCAGCAGCTTGGAGTTCAGAGGGGACATTCAGTACTTC. Translated: CASSLEFRGDIQYF.

By proportion, this clone is medium-sized. J is TRBJ1-1 and V is TRBV11-3; no reliable D call. Germline CDR1 and CDR2: SGHNT and YENEEA. Deletions cut 5 bases from V and 4 bases from J, with 17 bases between. The CDR3 is made up of 15 amino acids. The CDR3, as DNA: TGTGCCAGCAGCCCTCACAACAGCTTGAGCACTGAAGCTTTCTTT. This encodes CASSPHNSLSTEAFF. Variable domain in full (rest from reference TRBV11-3 and TRBJ1-1): EAGVVQSPRYKIIEKKQPVAFWCNPISGHNTLYWYLQNLGQGPELLIRYENEEAVDDSQLPKDRFSAERLKGVDSTLKIQPAELGDSAVYLCASSPHNSLSTEAFFGQGTRLTVV.

The V call is TRBV29-1, the J call TRBJ2-1; D is perhaps TRBD2 (8 bases). The germline gives CDR1 SQVTM, CDR2 ANQGSEA. With 5 bases removed from V and 9 bases from J, the gap between germline ends came to 17 bases. The CDR3 loop spans 13 amino acids. In nucleotides, the CDR3 is TGCAGCGTTCAGCGGGAGCGGGACAGTGAGCAGTTCTTC. The encoded protein is CSVQRERDSEQFF.

The chain uses TRBV18 and TRBJ2-5; 8 bases are shared with TRBD2. The CDR3 has 13 residues. Trimming took 11 bases from V and 0 from J; bases not matched to a gene: 5. Germline V gene sequence: CDR1 KGHSH, CDR2 LQKENI. CDR3 nucleotides: TGTGCCGCTAGCGGGCAGGACCAAGAGACCCAGTACTTC. This gives the protein CAASGQDQETQYF.

The chain links TRBV14 to TRBJ1-2; tentatively, D is TRBD1 (6 bases). Germline loops: CDR1 SGHDN, CDR2 FVKESK. Trimming cost V 0 bases and J 4 bases, with 12 bases left between them. This CDR3 region has 15 residues. The DNA of the CDR3 is TGTGCCAGCAGCCAAGAGGGGGCCGTCGGCTATGGCTACACCTTC. It specifies CASSQEGAVGYGYTF.

This clone is medium-sized. V usage is TRBV6-8 and J usage is TRBJ1-1; D may be TRBD1 (6 bases). CDR1 is MNHGY and CDR2 is SAAAGT in the germline V gene. This CDR3 comprises 13 residues. V lost 6 bases, J lost 4 bases, and 12 bases lay in between. CDR3 in DNA: TGTGCCAGCAGCAGTAGGGGGATCACTGAAGCTTTCTTT. This translates into CASSSRGITEAFF.

The chain carries TRBV6-8 and TRBJ2-7, with 7 positions matching TRBD1. V lost 8 bases, J lost 3 bases, and 10 bases stayed unmatched. In germline, CDR1 is MNHGY, CDR2 SAAAGT. This CDR3 is built from 14 residues. Here the CDR3 DNA reads TGTGCCAGCCAGTTTAGGGACAGCTTCTACGAGCAGTACGTC. Its protein is CASQFRDSFYEQYV.